Listed below are T cell receptor beta chains from one sample, sequenced in a study of blood T cells in healthy people across ages. TCRdb fed the 5' RACE reads into MiXCR, producing one record per CDR3 protein. The sample shows about 930,000 distinct CDR3 sequences, about 27% of them seen only once. These same data were also listed under a study on T cells of mothers and their children.

The material sequenced was blood. The source is a woman in her 40s in good health. The CDR3 runs from the conserved cysteine through the conserved F or W. Fields, in order: J gene, V gene, clone size, D gene, CDR3 protein, CDR3 DNA. A D gene is named only where the DNA matches it firmly. Clone size is shown for a subset of rows, as once, few, many or a class of expanded clone.

>TRBJ2-7|TRBV20-1|once|NA
CSATRGTEQYF
TGCAGTGCTACCCGGGGGACCGAGCAGTACTTC
>TRBJ1-1|TRBV9|NA|TRBD1
CASSAGTGGSVNTEAFF
TGTGCCAGCAGCGCTGGGACAGGGGGTTCGGTGAACACTGAAGCTTTCTTT
>TRBJ2-3|TRBV19|once|NA
CASSIDITTPSADTQYF
TGTGCCAGTAGTATAGATATTACTACACCTAGCGCAGATACGCAGTATTTT
>TRBJ1-6|TRBV4-1|NA|NA
CASSQSGSPLHF
TGCGCCAGCAGCCAGTCGGGATCACCCCTCCACTTT
>TRBJ2-1|TRBV9|many|TRBD1
CASSAYTGTGDNEQFF
TGTGCCAGCAGCGCGTACACCGGGACAGGGGACAATGAGCAGTTCTTC
>TRBJ2-7|TRBV20-1|NA|TRBD2
CSARLRTSGLLYEQYF
TGCAGTGCTAGACTCCGGACTAGCGGATTACTATACGAGCAGTACTTC
>TRBJ2-5|TRBV7-2|NA|NA
CASSFPRETQYF
TGTGCCAGCAGCTTTCCGCGTGAGACCCAGTACTTC
>TRBJ1-2|TRBV20-1|many|NA
CSAVGGGNIGYTF
TGCAGTGCTGTGGGAGGGGGGAATATCGGCTACACCTTC
>TRBJ2-7|TRBV6-5|NA|TRBD1
CASRTGFGSYEQYF
TGTGCCAGCAGGACAGGGTTCGGGTCCTACGAGCAGTACTTC
>TRBJ1-5|TRBV24-1|few|NA
CATSGESKGNQPQHF
TGTGCCACCAGTGGGGAGTCGAAAGGCAATCAGCCCCAGCATTTT
>TRBJ2-7|TRBV20-1|NA|TRBD1
CSARDWTGGKREQYF
TGCAGTGCTAGAGATTGGACAGGGGGCAAGAGGGAGCAGTACTTC
>TRBJ1-2|TRBV4-3|many|NA
CASSQDFRGGYTF
TGCGCCAGCAGCCAAGATTTCAGGGGCGGCTACACCTTC
>TRBJ2-2|TRBV7-8|NA|TRBD2
CASSLLAGHTGELFF
TGTGCCAGCAGCCTACTAGCGGGACACACCGGGGAGCTGTTTTTT
>TRBJ2-4|TRBV9|NA|NA
CASSVEGGTKNIQYF
TGTGCCAGCAGCGTAGAGGGGGGCACCAAAAACATTCAGTACTTC